A single sample is the source of the 11 T cell receptor beta chains below, sequenced in a study of blood T cells in healthy people across ages. Sample-barcoded 5' priming and a J-beta primer mix drove a second PCR of roughly 6 to 12 cycles. TCRdb reprocessed the 5' RACE reads via MiXCR and lists one record per CDR3 protein. The sample gives about 930,000 distinct CDR3 sequences, 25% to 30% of which show up once; 10% is in the top ten. These same data were also listed under a study on T cells of mothers and their children.

The sequenced sample consisted of blood. These receptors were obtained from a woman between 35 and 50 years old in good health.

Concerning this clonotype itself: A much bigger clone sits one base away, suggesting this may be a read error. The V and J genes are TRBV4-1 and TRBJ2-3; TRBD1 matches at 10 bases. Looked up from germline, CDR1 is MGHRA and CDR2 is YSYEKL. This CDR3 is built from 17 residues. The V segment lost 4 bases and the J segment 7 bases; nucleotides outside the gene matches: 14. CDR3 region: CASSPPTGTGESNTQYF. The DNA for the CDR3 is TGCGCCAGCAGCCCACCGACCGGGACAGGGGAATCAAATACGCAGTATTTT.

This chain uses TRBV28 with TRBJ1-1; possible D gene TRBD1, 6 bases. Trimming pared 6 bases from V and 2 bases from J, leaving 13 bases between. In germline, CDR1 is MDHEN, CDR2 SYDVKM. The CDR3 is made up of 14 amino acids. CDR3 coding DNA: TGTGCCAGCAGCGGGTACAGGGAAAACACTGAAGCTTTCTTT. Its translation: CASSGYRENTEAFF.

V gene TRBV7-9 combines with J gene TRBJ2-2, with D unresolved. The germline V gene encodes CDR1 SEHNR and CDR2 FQNEAQ (reference sequence). Trimming stripped 5 bases from V and 4 bases from J, with 5 bases between. The CDR3 runs 12 residues. CDR3 sequence reads: CASSPFTGELFF. The CDR3 DNA reads as TGTGCCAGCAGCCCTTTCACCGGGGAGCTGTTTTTT.

The sample holds a few counts of this clonotype. V gene TRBV9 combines with J gene TRBJ2-1; 13 positions match TRBD2. J gave up 7 bases and V 0 bases, and 10 bases lay outside the gene matches. The CDR3 spans 18 residues. From germline, CDR1 is SGDLS and CDR2 YYNGEE. Here the CDR3 DNA reads TGTGCCAGCAGCGTAGTAGGAACTAGCGGGGGGGAAAGGAATGAGCAGTTCTTC. Its protein is CASSVVGTSGGERNEQFF.

This clonotype was counted a few times. The rearrangement uses TRBV7-8 and TRBJ1-4, with a possible D match to TRBD1 (6 bases). Germline V gene lookup returns CDR1 SGHVS and CDR2 FQNEAQ. V dropped 4 bases and J dropped 6 bases, with 6 bases sitting between them. This CDR3 spans 12 amino acids. This CDR3 reads CASSYRDEKLFF. The DNA of the CDR3 is TGTGCCAGCAGCTACAGGGATGAAAAACTGTTTTTT.

This chain connects TRBV20-1 to TRBJ1-4, with a weak D call TRBD1 (5 bases). The germline V and J ends were trimmed by 6 bases and 0 bases, with 11 bases remaining between them. The CDR3 has 14 residues. Germline assignment: CDR1 DFQATT and CDR2 SNEGSKA (reference sequence). For the CDR3, the DNA is TGCAGTGCGGCCCAGGGCGCAACTAATGAAAAACTGTTTTTT. The encoded protein is CSAAQGATNEKLFF.

This clonotype showed up just a few times. The junction differs from germline at one of its ends, possibly a read error. V usage is TRBV3-1 and J usage is TRBJ1-1, with 11 bases matching TRBD1. The CDR3 is made up of 14 amino acids. Germline V gene sequence: CDR1 LGHDT, CDR2 YNNKEL (reference sequence). The DNA of the CDR3 is TGTGCCTGCAGCCAGGGGACAGGGGGGCCTGAAGCTTTCTTT. It translates to CACSQGTGGPEAFF.

Of note for this clonotype: A read error is possible here, since a much larger clone lies one base away. This sequence joins TRBV20-1 and TRBJ2-5; 9 bases are a match to TRBD2. Unmatched junction bases numbered 14, after V lost 5 bases and J lost 4 bases. The CDR3 covers 16 residues. Germline V gene data show CDR1 as DFQATT and CDR2 as SNEGSKA (reference sequence). The CDR3 loop reads CSAGGFAGLALETQYF. CDR3 coding DNA: TGCAGTGCTGGAGGTTTTGCGGGACTAGCCTTAGAGACCCAGTACTTC.

The rearrangement joins TRBV7-2 to TRBJ2-7, with TRBD1 identical over 8 bases. Per the germline V gene, CDR1 is SGHTA and CDR2 is FQGNSA. V dropped 5 bases and J dropped 6; count of bases not matched to a gene: 9. The CDR3 is 14 amino acids. This chain's CDR3 is CASSRNAGGGEQYF. The CDR3 DNA is TGTGCCAGCAGCCGAAACGCAGGGGGCGGCGAGCAGTACTTC.

This clonotype has only one observation. One end of the junction is discordant with germline, which a read error may explain. CDR3 in amino acids: CATRTANYGHTF. CDR3 nucleotide sequence: TGTGCCACCAGGACAGCTAACTATGGCCACACCTTC. The V gene is TRBV6-5, the J gene TRBJ1-2; possibly TRBD1 for D (6 bases). Germline V CDR1 and CDR2: MNHEY, SVGAGI. The CDR3 is made up of 12 amino acids.

This clonotype was counted ten times or more. The rearrangement joins TRBV7-2 to TRBJ2-1; D is possibly TRBD1 or TRBD2 (6 bases each). The length of the CDR3 is 15 residues. The V gene's germline CDR1 is SGHTA and CDR2 FQGNSA. Between the trimmed V and J ends, which lost 1 base and 2 bases, there was a span of 9 bases. The CDR3 sequence is CASSLGGATYNEQFF. DNA for the CDR3: TGTGCCAGCAGCTTAGGGGGGGCCACCTACAATGAGCAGTTCTTC.